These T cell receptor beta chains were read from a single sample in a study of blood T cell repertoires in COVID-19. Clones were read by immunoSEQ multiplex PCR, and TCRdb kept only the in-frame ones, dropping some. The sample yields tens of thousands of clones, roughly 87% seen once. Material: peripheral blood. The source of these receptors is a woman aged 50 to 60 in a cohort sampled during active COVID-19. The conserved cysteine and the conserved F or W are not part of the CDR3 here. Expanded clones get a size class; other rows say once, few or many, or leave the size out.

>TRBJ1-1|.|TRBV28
ASSLYGKSAF
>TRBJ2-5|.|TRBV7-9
ASSPTAGLAGETQY
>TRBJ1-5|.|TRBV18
ASSPTEGWPQH
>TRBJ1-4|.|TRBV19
ASSIRATNEKLF
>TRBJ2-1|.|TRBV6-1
ASRETNGPQGYNEQF
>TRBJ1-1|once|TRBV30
AWRRGAEGTEAF
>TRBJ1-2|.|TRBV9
ASSPLGQGARYGYT
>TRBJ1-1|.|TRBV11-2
ASSFPTGGTEAF
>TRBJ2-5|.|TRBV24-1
ATSGTLGAQETQY
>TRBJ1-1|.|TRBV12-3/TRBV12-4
ASSLAENTEAF
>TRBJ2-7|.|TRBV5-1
ASSPGGSGDEQY
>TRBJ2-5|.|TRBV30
AWSRRSGETQY
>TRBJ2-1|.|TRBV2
ASSFDRGGKSEQF
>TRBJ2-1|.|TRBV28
ASSWVGREQF
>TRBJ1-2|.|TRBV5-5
ASSAALRQGGGYT
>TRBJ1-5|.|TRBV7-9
ASSFGGPNQPQH
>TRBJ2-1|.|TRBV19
ATSGGDNEQF
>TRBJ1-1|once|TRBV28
ASSYPTNRGVTEAF
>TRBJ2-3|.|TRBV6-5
ASRRASGGDTQY
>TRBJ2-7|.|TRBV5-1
ASSSRTGGEAYEQY
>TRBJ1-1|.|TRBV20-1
SATGGTEAF
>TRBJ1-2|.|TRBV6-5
ASSYTVTGVNYGYT
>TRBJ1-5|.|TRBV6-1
ASSEGHLNQPQH
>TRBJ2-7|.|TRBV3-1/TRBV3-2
ASSRGSSGYEQY
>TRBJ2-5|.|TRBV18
ASSPIRDSKETQY
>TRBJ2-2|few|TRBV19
ASSTLRDSLNTGELF
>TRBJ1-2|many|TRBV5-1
ASGARNYGYT
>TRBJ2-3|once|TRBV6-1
ASSGVMEREPTTDTQY
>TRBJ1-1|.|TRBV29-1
SVGRQDTEAF
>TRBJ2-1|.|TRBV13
ASSSGLAEGGEQF
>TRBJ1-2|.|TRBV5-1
ASSSWPLSYGYT
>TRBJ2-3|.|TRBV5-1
ASSIQGQDTDTQY
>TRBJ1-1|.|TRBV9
ASSAGPGQGDREAF
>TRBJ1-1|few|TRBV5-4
ASSLAGGGTEAF
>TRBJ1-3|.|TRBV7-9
ASSTGDGNTIY
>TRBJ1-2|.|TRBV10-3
AISPQGVVYGYT
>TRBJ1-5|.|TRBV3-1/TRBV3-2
ASSLGEGPQH
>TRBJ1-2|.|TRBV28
ASSLGTTRGGYT